The entry below describes one T cell receptor beta chain. Antigen unknown. The CDR3 extends over 14 amino acids. The V gene lost 5 bases and the J gene lost 3 bases, with 17 bases spanning the gap. From germline, CDR1 is GTSNPN and CDR2 SVGIG (reference sequence). Only in-frame clones appear in the TCRdb table, and some are missing; sequencing was by immunoSEQ multiplex PCR. The table includes about 9,600 clones, 55% to 65% detected once. The data derive from a study of CD4+ T cells in melanoma. Whole-study results and caveats: CD8+ T cell, macrophage and B cell function reportedly correlated with neoantigen-specific CD4+ T cells.

Sequenced material: cells from a culture (not recorded whether cultured in vitro). The receptor was derived from a human donor with melanoma. The chain carries TRBV30 and TRBJ2-7; tentatively, D is TRBD1 (6 bases). DNA of the CDR3: TGTGCCTGGGCCCCCGGGACAAGATTCTACGAGCAGTACTTC. Translated, it gives CAWAPGTRFYEQYF.